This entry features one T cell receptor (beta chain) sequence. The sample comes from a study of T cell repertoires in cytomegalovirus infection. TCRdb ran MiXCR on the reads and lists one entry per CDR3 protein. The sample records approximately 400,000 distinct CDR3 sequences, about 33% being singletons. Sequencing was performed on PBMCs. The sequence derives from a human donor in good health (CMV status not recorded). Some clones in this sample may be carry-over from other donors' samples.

DNA of the CDR3: TGTGCCAGCAGTCTTAGCGGGGGCCCCCTCTACAATGAGCAGTTCTTC. Protein sequence: CASSLSGGPLYNEQFF. This chain links TRBV28 with TRBJ2-1, with 9 nucleotides matching TRBD2. The CDR3 contains 16 residues. V dropped 5 bases and J dropped 3; count of bases not matched to a gene: 8. The germline V gene has CDR1 MDHEN and CDR2 SYDVKM.